The rows below give T cell receptor beta chains drawn from one sample of a study of shared clonotypes between healthy human individuals. Data came from immunoSEQ multiplex PCR; TCRdb stores just in-frame clones and leaves some out. The sample holds about half a million clones; around 75% are singletons and the top ten take less than 15%. Sequenced material: PBMCs. The source of these receptors is a woman aged 35 to 49 in good health. Some clones in this sample may be carry-over from other donors' samples. CDR3s include the opening cysteine and the closing phenylalanine or tryptophan. The D gene is left open where the match is weak. Some rows mark clone size as missing; the rest say once, few, many or name a class of expanded clone.

15	NA	many	TRBV11-3	TRBJ2-1	CASSPPVGAYNEQFF	TGTGCCAGCAGCCCCCCCGTTGGAGCCTACAATGAGCAGTTCTTC
15	TRBD2	once	TRBV10-3	TRBJ2-3	CAISDSSGRINTQYF	TGTGCCATCAGTGACTCAAGCGGGAGGATAAATACGCAGTATTTT
11	TRBD1	NA	TRBV6-6	TRBJ2-7	CATRDSYEQYF	TGTGCCACCCGGGACAGCTACGAGCAGTACTTC
15	TRBD2	NA	TRBV11-1	TRBJ2-3	CASSLVAGVEDTQYF	TGTGCCAGCAGCTTAGTGGCGGGAGTGGAAGATACGCAGTATTTT
15	NA	many	TRBV28	TRBJ1-2	CASNSRPPRRYGYTF	TGTGCCAGCAATTCCCGACCCCCGCGCCGCTATGGCTACACCTTC
13	NA	NA	TRBV18	TRBJ1-1	CASSRGRDTEAFF	TGTGCCAGCTCACGGGGCAGGGACACTGAAGCTTTCTTT
14	TRBD1	few	TRBV7-3	TRBJ2-5	CASSSTGGQETQYF	TGTGCCAGCAGCTCTACAGGGGGGCAAGAGACCCAGTACTTC
10	NA	few	TRBV19	TRBJ2-7	CATRLYEQYF	TGTGCCACCCGACTCTACGAGCAGTACTTC
15	TRBD1	NA	TRBV5-1	TRBJ1-4	CASSFRGRTNEKLFF	TGCGCCAGCAGCTTCAGGGGGCGGACTAATGAAAAACTGTTTTTT
13	TRBD2	NA	TRBV30	TRBJ2-7	CACQTSGAYEQYF	TGTGCCTGCCAGACTAGCGGAGCCTACGAGCAGTACTTC
13	NA	once	TRBV29-1	TRBJ1-4	CSATASADEKLFF	TGCAGCGCGACGGCCTCCGCTGATGAAAAACTGTTTTTT
16	NA	few	TRBV4-1	TRBJ2-7	CASSQDSGQHSYEQYF	TGCGCCAGCAGCCAAGATTCCGGGCAGCACTCCTACGAGCAGTACTTC
12	NA	NA	TRBV10-3	TRBJ1-1	CAISGGNTEAFF	TGTGCCATCAGTGGGGGCAACACTGAAGCTTTCTTT
15	NA	NA	TRBV11-1	TRBJ1-2	CASTKEGVVPYGYTF	TGTGCCAGCACCAAGGAGGGGGTGGTTCCCTATGGCTACACCTTC
16	NA	once	TRBV7-2	TRBJ2-5	CASSTRGDILAETQYF	TGTGCCAGCAGTACTCGCGGGGACATACTGGCGGAGACCCAGTACTTC
14	NA	NA	TRBV28	TRBJ2-2	CASSSGQDTGELFF	TGTGCCAGCAGTTCCGGCCAGGACACCGGGGAGCTGTTTTTT
15	TRBD1	NA	TRBV5-1	TRBJ1-2	CASSAMLGQGDGYTF	TGCGCCAGCAGCGCGATGCTAGGACAGGGTGATGGCTACACCTTC
14	NA	NA	TRBV5-4	TRBJ2-5	CASRGGLGQETQYF	TGTGCCAGCAGGGGGGGGCTTGGACAAGAGACCCAGTACTTC
14	NA	NA	TRBV5-6	TRBJ2-7	CASSLSLVSREQYF	TGTGCCAGCAGCTTGAGTCTGGTGAGTCGCGAGCAGTACTTC
14	NA	NA	TRBV5-6	TRBJ2-3	CASSLGARQDTQYF	TGTGCCAGCAGCTTGGGGGCCAGGCAAGATACGCAGTATTTT
14	TRBD2	NA	TRBV29-1	TRBJ2-1	CSVAGGRSLQEQFF	TGCAGCGTGGCGGGCGGGAGGTCTCTTCAGGAGCAGTTCTTC
16	NA	NA	TRBV5-1	TRBJ2-2	CASSSQGNRAFGELFF	TGCGCCAGCAGCTCACAGGGAAATAGGGCCTTCGGGGAGCTGTTTTTT
14	NA	once	TRBV29-1	TRBJ1-1	CSVVRLGRNTEAFF	TGCAGCGTTGTGAGATTGGGACGGAACACTGAAGCTTTCTTT
14	TRBD1	NA	TRBV10-1	TRBJ2-5	CASFRGQERETQYF	TGCGCCAGCTTCCGGGGACAGGAGAGGGAGACCCAGTACTTC
13	TRBD1	NA	TRBV6-5	TRBJ1-1	CASSPRQGRGAFF	TGTGCCAGCAGTCCTAGACAGGGGAGGGGAGCTTTCTTT
11	NA	NA	TRBV28	TRBJ1-1	CASSLFLEAFF	TGTGCCAGCAGTTTATTCCTTGAAGCTTTCTTT
14	NA	NA	TRBV30	TRBJ2-5	CAWSTSRAQETQYF	TGTGCCTGGAGTACGTCACGGGCGCAAGAGACCCAGTACTTC
13	NA	NA	TRBV9	TRBJ1-2	CASSPLAPYGYTF	TGTGCCAGCAGCCCACTCGCGCCATATGGCTACACCTTC
15	NA	once	TRBV9	TRBJ2-2	CASSVVGTNTGELFF	TGTGCCAGCAGCGTAGTCGGGACTAACACCGGGGAGCTGTTTTTT
13	TRBD2	NA	TRBV2	TRBJ2-5	CASSSGIVETQYF	TGTGCCAGCAGTAGCGGGATTGTAGAGACCCAGTACTTC
15	TRBD1	NA	TRBV9	TRBJ2-1	CASSTTGTGTNEQFF	TGTGCCAGCAGCACGACCGGGACAGGGACAAATGAGCAGTTCTTC
14	TRBD1	NA	TRBV2	TRBJ2-3	CASRDRGLTDTQYF	TGTGCCAGCCGAGACAGGGGGCTTACAGATACGCAGTATTTT
13	NA	NA	TRBV27	TRBJ1-1	CASSVDSQVGAFF	TGTGCCAGCAGCGTTGACAGCCAGGTGGGAGCTTTCTTT
14	TRBD1	NA	TRBV6-6	TRBJ1-2	CASSRGRGTVGYTF	TGTGCCAGCAGCCGTGGCAGGGGGACCGTCGGCTACACCTTC
12	TRBD1	NA	TRBV6-5	TRBJ1-2	CASRGQYYGYTF	TGTGCCAGCAGGGGACAGTACTATGGCTACACCTTC
14	NA	NA	TRBV7-9	TRBJ2-7	CASSPRAGESEQYF	TGTGCCAGCAGCCCCAGGGCAGGGGAGTCCGAGCAGTACTTC
13	NA	NA	TRBV28	TRBJ2-5	CASSFGGRETQYF	TGTGCCAGCAGTTTTGGGGGGAGGGAGACCCAGTACTTC
15	NA	few	TRBV27	TRBJ2-7	CASSLTPTVAYEQYF	TGTGCCAGCAGTTTGACCCCGACCGTCGCCTACGAGCAGTACTTC
15	TRBD1	NA	TRBV29-1	TRBJ2-7	CSVDSPGQGASEQYF	TGCAGCGTTGATTCCCCGGGACAGGGGGCTTCCGAGCAGTACTTC
13	TRBD2	NA	TRBV29-1	TRBJ2-1	CSVRTSSYNEQFF	TGCAGCGTTAGGACTAGCTCCTACAATGAGCAGTTCTTC
13	NA	NA	TRBV7-3	TRBJ2-5	CASSLTRQETQYF	TGTGCCAGCAGCTTAACTAGGCAAGAGACCCAGTACTTC
14	NA	NA	TRBV21-1	TRBJ2-3	CASSKVEGSDTQYF	TGTGCCAGCAGCAAAGTTGAGGGATCAGATACGCAGTATTTT
13	NA	NA	TRBV7-8	TRBJ2-3	CASSLGFTDTQYF	TGTGCCAGCAGCTTGGGATTCACAGATACGCAGTATTTT
17	NA	NA	TRBV11-3	TRBJ2-4	CASTPHGEVLAKNIQYF	TGTGCCAGCACCCCCCATGGGGAGGTTCTAGCCAAAAACATTCAGTACTTC
14	NA	NA	TRBV9	TRBJ1-4	CASSRDGVDEKLFF	TGTGCCAGCAGCCGGGACGGAGTGGATGAAAAACTGTTTTTT
11	NA	once	TRBV30	TRBJ2-7	CAWSGGDEQYF	TGTGCCTGGAGTGGAGGGGACGAGCAGTACTTC